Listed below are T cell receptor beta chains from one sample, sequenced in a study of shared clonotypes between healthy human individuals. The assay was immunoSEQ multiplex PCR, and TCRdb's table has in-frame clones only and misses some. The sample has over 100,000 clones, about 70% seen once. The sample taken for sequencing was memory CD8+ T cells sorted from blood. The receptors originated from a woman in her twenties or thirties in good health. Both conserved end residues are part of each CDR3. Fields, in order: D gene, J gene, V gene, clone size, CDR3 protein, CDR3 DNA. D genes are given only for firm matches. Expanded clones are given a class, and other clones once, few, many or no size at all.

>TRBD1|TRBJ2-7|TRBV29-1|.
CSVPRTGGYEQYF
TGCAGCGTACCCCGGACAGGCGGCTACGAGCAGTACTTC
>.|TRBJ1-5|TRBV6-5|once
CASSYSSGPNQPQHF
TGTGCCAGCAGTTACTCGTCAGGGCCCAATCAGCCCCAGCATTTT
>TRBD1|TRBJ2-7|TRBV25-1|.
CASNVDGTGIDEQYF
TGTGCCAGCAACGTCGATGGGACAGGGATTGACGAGCAGTACTTC
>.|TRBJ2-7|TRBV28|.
CASSFEGEGVARYEQYF
TGTGCCAGCAGTTTCGAAGGGGAAGGGGTCGCCCGCTACGAGCAGTACTTC
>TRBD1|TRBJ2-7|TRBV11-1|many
CASSFRQGQFYEQYF
TGTGCCAGCAGCTTTAGACAGGGGCAATTCTACGAGCAGTACTTC
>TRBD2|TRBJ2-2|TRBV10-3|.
CAISEPGTSVRGNTGELFF
TGTGCCATCAGTGAGCCCGGGACTAGCGTTCGGGGAAACACCGGGGAGCTGTTTTTT
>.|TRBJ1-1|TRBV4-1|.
CASSQARGAAEAFF
TGCGCCAGCAGCCAAGCTAGGGGAGCGGCCGAGGCTTTCTTT
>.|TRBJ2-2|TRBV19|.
CASRRTWGGTGELFF
TGTGCCAGTAGACGAACCTGGGGAGGCACCGGGGAGCTGTTTTTT
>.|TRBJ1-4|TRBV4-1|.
CASSYFPLLTNEKLFF
TGCGCCAGCAGCTACTTTCCTCTTTTAACTAATGAAAAACTGTTTTTT
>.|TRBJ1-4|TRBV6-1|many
CASSEGGGNEKLFF
TGTGCCAGCAGTGAAGGGGGGGGAAATGAAAAACTGTTTTTT
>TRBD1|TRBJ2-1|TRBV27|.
CASSFWGQGSYNEQFF
TGTGCCAGCAGTTTTTGGGGACAGGGCTCCTACAATGAGCAGTTCTTC
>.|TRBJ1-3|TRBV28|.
CASTLQESSGNTIYF
TGTGCCAGCACATTACAGGAGAGCTCTGGAAACACCATATATTTT
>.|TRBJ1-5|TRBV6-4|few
CASSDPCRANQPQHF
TGTGCCAGCAGTGACCCTTGCCGAGCGAATCAGCCCCAGCATTTT
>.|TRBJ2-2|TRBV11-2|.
CASSKGNTGELFF
TGTGCCAGCAGCAAGGGGAACACCGGGGAGCTGTTTTTT
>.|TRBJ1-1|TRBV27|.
CASSLFGLNTEAFF
TGTGCCAGCAGTTTATTCGGACTGAACACTGAAGCTTTCTTT
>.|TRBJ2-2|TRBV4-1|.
CASSQGTGELFF
TGCGCCAGCAGCCAAGGGACCGGGGAGCTGTTTTTT